The source of this TCR beta chain is a study of radiation and T cells in renal cell carcinoma. The data were produced by immunoSEQ multiplex PCR, yet TCRdb's version contains in-frame clones alone and is incomplete. The sample holds 100,000 to 150,000 clones, around four fifths seen once. The sample's time point: blood 2 weeks post-SBRT. Specified treatment: 15 Gy SBRT to primary tumor, nephrectomy 4 weeks later. The CDR3 consists of 15 residues. V was pared by 3 bases and J by 0 bases, with 9 bases between. Germline CDR1 is MNHNS and CDR2 is SASEGT. This sequence joins TRBV6-1 and TRBJ1-5; D uncertain. This TCR was sampled from a woman in her fifties or sixties with renal cell carcinoma. Sequenced here: blood, sampled from a patient whose treatment included radiotherapy and nephrectomy. The CDR3 region is CASSDLPGSNQPQHF. DNA for the CDR3: TGTGCCAGCAGTGATTTGCCAGGTAGCAATCAGCCCCAGCATTTT.